The 25 T cell receptor beta chains given below trace back to one sample, sequenced in a study of blood T cell repertoires in COVID-19. Measured with immunoSEQ multiplex PCR; TCRdb has only the in-frame clones, and not every one. This table holds 250,000 or so clones, roughly 84% found once. Sequenced sample: PBMCs or T cells enriched from blood (not recorded which). These receptors were taken from a woman aged 50 to 60 who had been exposed to COVID-19.

This clone was seen just once. The chain combines TRBV7-2 with TRBJ1-5, with 9 bases that match TRBD1. Germline CDR1 is SGHTA and CDR2 is FQGNSA. The CDR3 has 16 residues. V was pared by 5 bases and J by 7 bases, with 12 bases of the junction left unmatched. CDR3: CASSPQGQGGGQPQHF. In DNA, the CDR3 is TGTGCCAGCAGCCCCCAGGGACAGGGTGGCGGACAGCCCCAGCATTTT.

This clone has a handful of counts. The chain's CDR3 is CASSRQGSSYEQYF. CDR3 nucleotides: TGCGCCAGCAGCCGACAGGGGAGCTCCTACGAGCAGTACTTC. This chain connects TRBV4-3 to TRBJ2-7, with TRBD1 matching 8 bases. Germline lookup yields CDR1 LGHNA and CDR2 YSLEER. Unmatched junction bases numbered 2, after V lost 4 bases and J lost 0 bases. The CDR3 is 14 residues long.

The gene calls are TRBV5-1 and TRBJ2-5; D perhaps matches TRBD2 (6 bases). This CDR3 region has 17 residues. The germline V gene encodes CDR1 SGHRS and CDR2 YFSETQ. Trimming stripped 5 bases from V and 5 bases from J, with 25 bases between. The CDR3 region is CASRGTTGLKKGETQYF. The CDR3 coding sequence is TGCGCCAGCAGGGGGACCACGGGACTCAAAAAGGGGGAGACCCAGTACTTC.

The gene calls are TRBV1 and TRBJ1-6. TRBV1 is reported as a pseudogene. This CDR3 contains 16 residues. The CDR3 spells CTSSQEAIRANSPLHF. As DNA, the CDR3 is TGCACCAGCAGCCAAGAAGCGATTCGAGCTAATTCACCCCTCCACTTT.

This chain links TRBV6-5 with TRBJ1-1; D call uncertain. This CDR3 is 13 amino acids long. In germline, CDR1 is MNHEY, CDR2 SVGAGI. V lost 4 bases and J lost 1, with 7 bases in between. The CDR3: CASSSIPNTEAFF. The CDR3, as DNA: TGTGCCAGCAGTTCTATTCCGAACACTGAAGCTTTCTTT.

This clone was observed a handful of times. The chain recombines TRBV3-1 (or the pseudogene TRBV3-2) with TRBJ2-7, with D possibly TRBD1 on 6 matching bases. V was shortened by 3 bases and J by 6 bases, with 12 bases between the two germline ends. This CDR3 is 13 amino acids long. CDR1 LGHDT and CDR2 YNNKEL come from the germline V gene (reference sequence). Written as DNA, the CDR3 is TGTGCCAGCAGCCATTACAGGGTATCCGAGCAGTACTTC. This gives the protein CASSHYRVSEQYF.

The chain couples TRBV13 to TRBJ2-1; D is possibly TRBD2 (6 bases). The CDR3 has 16 residues. Germline lookup yields CDR1 PRHDT and CDR2 FYEKMQ (reference sequence). V lost 5 bases, J lost 3 bases, and 17 bases lay in between. CDR3 region: CASSLPGGENYNEQFF. Here the CDR3 DNA reads TGTGCCAGCAGCCTCCCTGGCGGGGAGAACTACAATGAGCAGTTCTTC.

The chain links TRBV3-1 (or the pseudogene TRBV3-2) to TRBJ1-3; 8 bases are a match to TRBD1. The germline gives CDR1 LGHDT, CDR2 YNNKEL (reference sequence). Trimming removed 4 bases from V and 1 base from J; junction bases left unmatched: 9. The CDR3 is 17 residues long. CDR3 nucleotides: TGTGCCAGCAGCCTTAGGACAGGGCATTCGTCTGGAAACACCATATATTTT. Translating it yields CASSLRTGHSSGNTIYF.

This chain joins TRBV11-3 and TRBJ1-1, with D perhaps matching TRBD1 (5 bases). This CDR3 comprises 13 residues. Trimming removed 5 bases from V and 3 bases from J, with 10 bases in between. Germline V CDR1 and CDR2: SGHNT, YENEEA. CDR3 sequence reads: CASSQGLDTEAFF. CDR3 nucleotides: TGTGCCAGCAGCCAGGGTTTGGACACTGAAGCTTTCTTT. The whole variable domain, remainder taken from reference TRBV11-3 and TRBJ1-1, is EAGVVQSPRYKIIEKKQPVAFWCNPISGHNTLYWYLQNLGQGPELLIRYENEEAVDDSQLPKDRFSAERLKGVDSTLKIQPAELGDSAVYLCASSQGLDTEAFFGQGTRLTVV.

The rearrangement uses TRBV7-8 and TRBJ1-1; D is unresolved. Per the germline V gene, CDR1 is SGHVS and CDR2 is FQNEAQ. The CDR3 length is 14 residues. Trimming stripped 4 bases from V and 1 base from J, with 10 bases between. CDR3 region: CASSWRSRNTEAFF. CDR3 nucleotides: TGTGCCAGCAGCTGGAGGAGTAGGAACACTGAAGCTTTCTTT.

The chain employs TRBV9 and TRBJ1-2; 8 bases are shared with TRBD1. The CDR3 has 14 residues. The trim removed 4 bases at V and 4 bases at J, leaving 6 bases unmatched. The germline V gene encodes CDR1 SGDLS and CDR2 YYNGEE. CDR3 amino acids: CASSSQGAVYGYTF. The DNA of the CDR3 is TGTGCCAGCAGCTCCCAGGGGGCCGTCTATGGCTACACCTTC.

This clone was found once. V is TRBV5-1 and J is TRBJ2-5; 7 bases are shared with TRBD2. The germline gives CDR1 SGHRS, CDR2 YFSETQ. The J segment lost 2 bases and the V segment lost 3 bases, leaving 7 bases of the junction unmatched. There are 15 residues in the CDR3. As DNA, the CDR3 is TGCGCCAGCAGCTACCGGGCGGGGGAGCAAGAGACCCAGTACTTC. Encoded protein: CASSYRAGEQETQYF. The full variable domain, its missing parts supplied by reference TRBV5-1 and TRBJ2-5, is KAGVTQTPRYLIKTRGQQVTLSCSPISGHRSVSWYQQTPGQGLQFLFEYFSETQRNKGNFPGRFSGRQFSNSRSEMNVSTLELGDSALYLCASSYRAGEQETQYFGPGTRLLVL.

This clone was observed a few times. The genes are TRBV30 and TRBJ1-6; D might be TRBD1 (6 bases). Germline-derived CDR1 and CDR2 are GTSNPN and SVGIG (reference sequence). V lost 2 bases to trimming and J lost 10 bases, with 18 bases between them. The CDR3 length is 15 residues. The CDR3 DNA sequence: TGTGCCTGGAGTCGAGACAGGCTCGGAAGCTCACCCCTCCACTTT. It specifies CAWSRDRLGSSPLHF.

This chain connects TRBV29-1 to TRBJ1-2; D not certain. The CDR3 extends over 12 amino acids. Germline values: CDR1 SQVTM, CDR2 ANQGSEA. V was shortened by 8 bases and J by 4 bases, with 14 bases between the two germline ends. In DNA, the CDR3 is TGCAGCACGACGGAAGAGGCCTATGGCTACACCTTC. Protein product: CSTTEEAYGYTF. Together with reference TRBV29-1 and TRBJ1-2, the CDR3 gives the full variable domain: SAVISQKPSRDICQRGTSLTIQCQVDSQVTMMFWYRQQPGQSLTLIATANQGSEATYESGFVIDKFPISRPNLTFSTLTVSNMSPEDSSIYLCSTTEEAYGYTFGSGTRLTVV.

This clone showed up just once. This rearrangement joins TRBV30 to TRBJ1-2; D is possibly TRBD1 (5 bases). In germline, CDR1 is GTSNPN, CDR2 SVGIG (reference sequence). Trimming left V 5 bases short and J 6 bases short, with 19 bases between. The CDR3 sequence is 14 residues long. The DNA of the CDR3 is TGTGCCTGGGCACCCCTCGTGGACACCGATGGCTACACCTTC. This encodes CAWAPLVDTDGYTF.

In this sample, this clone turned up once. The rearrangement joins TRBV2 to TRBJ2-5; 7 positions agree with TRBD1. The germline gives CDR1 SNHLY, CDR2 FYNNEI. The V segment lost 4 bases and the J segment 5 bases; nucleotides outside the gene matches: 10. The CDR3 is 15 amino acids. CDR3 nucleotide sequence: TGTGCCAGCAGTGGGAGACAGGGCCCCCGGGAGACCCAGTACTTC. This sequence encodes CASSGRQGPRETQYF.

As DNA, the CDR3 is TGTGCCAGCAGCCAAGGGACAGGGGGTAGCACTGAAGCTTTCTTT. It specifies CASSQGTGGSTEAFF. This chain connects TRBV3-1 (or the pseudogene TRBV3-2) to TRBJ1-1; 10 nucleotides match TRBD1. The length of the CDR3 is 15 residues. The germline gives CDR1 LGHDT, CDR2 YNNKEL (reference sequence). Losses at the gene ends were 1 base for V and 4 bases for J; bases not matched to a gene: 3.

The chain combines TRBV28 with TRBJ1-2; a weak D match, TRBD1 (5 bases). Trimming pared 8 bases from V and 8 bases from J, leaving 15 bases between. Germline assignment: CDR1 MDHEN and CDR2 SYDVKM. CDR3 length equals 12 residues. The CDR3 nucleotides read TGTGCCAGCGGAGGGGACTTTAGGGGCTACACCTTC. This codes for CASGGDFRGYTF.

The chain links TRBV10-2 to TRBJ1-1, with D hard to call. The V end was cut by 6 bases, the J end by 5 bases, with 10 bases between. Germline loops: CDR1 WSHSY, CDR2 SAAADI. This CDR3 region has 12 residues. The DNA for the CDR3 is TGCGCCAGCAGCGGTATTAGTACTGAAGCTTTCTTT. Its protein product is CASSGISTEAFF.

The table lists this clone with a few counts. The V call is TRBV28, the J call TRBJ1-6, with 9 bases that match TRBD1. The germline V gene has CDR1 MDHEN and CDR2 SYDVKM. J gave up 9 bases and V 2 bases, and 17 bases lay outside the gene matches. CDR3 length: 19 residues. The CDR3 region is CASSLGPGQGRGLSSPLHF. The CDR3 DNA reads as TGTGCCAGCAGTTTAGGGCCCGGACAGGGGCGAGGTTTGAGTTCACCCCTCCACTTT.

The chain carries TRBV2 and TRBJ2-1, with TRBD2 matching over 9 bases. Germline loops: CDR1 SNHLY, CDR2 FYNNEI. This CDR3 comprises 13 residues. With 7 bases clipped from V and 7 bases from J, the junction kept 5 bases outside the gene matches. The CDR3 DNA sequence: TGTGCCAGCATGGCGGGGGGGCTTAATGAGCAGTTCTTC. It translates to CASMAGGLNEQFF.

This clone has a count of ten or more. The CDR3 loop reads CASSARTYKSYEQYF. DNA for the CDR3: TGTGCCAGCAGCGCCCGGACATACAAGTCCTACGAGCAGTACTTC. The chain combines TRBV11-2 with TRBJ2-7; D possibly corresponds to TRBD1 (5 bases). Germline assignment: CDR1 SGHAT and CDR2 FQNNGV. CDR3 length: 15 amino acids. V was clipped by 5 bases and J by 1 base, with 15 bases between them.

This chain connects TRBV5-1 to TRBJ1-6, with 9 bases aligning to TRBD1. Germline CDR1 reads SGHRS; CDR2 reads YFSETQ. CDR3 length: 15 residues. The junction had 6 bases not matched to a gene; V was cut back by 4 bases and J by 7 bases. This CDR3 is CASSRDRGDNSPLHF. The CDR3 nucleotides read TGCGCCAGCAGCCGTGACAGGGGGGACAATTCACCCCTCCACTTT.

The chain's CDR3 is CASSLEGQGSTEAFF. The DNA of the CDR3 is TGCGCCAGCAGCTTGGAGGGACAGGGATCCACTGAAGCTTTCTTT. The genes are TRBV5-1 and TRBJ1-1; 9 nucleotides line up with TRBD1. Looked up from germline, CDR1 is SGHRS and CDR2 is YFSETQ. With V trimmed by 0 bases and J by 4 bases, 4 bases remained unmatched. CDR3 size: 15 residues.

This chain connects TRBV13 to TRBJ1-1; the D is unclear. This CDR3 has 12 residues. Trimming cost V 4 bases and J 7 bases, with 10 bases left between them. Germline V gene lookup returns CDR1 PRHDT and CDR2 FYEKMQ (reference sequence). The CDR3 sequence: CASSSYSNEAFF. The CDR3 coding sequence is TGTGCCAGCAGCTCCTACTCCAATGAAGCTTTCTTT.